The 20 T cell receptor beta chains presented below share a single source sample, sequenced in a study of T cells after yellow fever vaccination. One entry per CDR3 protein results from TCRdb running MiXCR on the 5' RACE reads. Of about 300,000 distinct CDR3 sequences listed, around 6.8% are singletons. The sample consisted of PBMCs, taken roughly seven weeks after the first yellow fever vaccination. The receptor set was obtained from a man between 18 and 29 years old who received the YFV17D yellow fever vaccine.

The chain is built from TRBV7-2 and TRBJ1-6, with TRBD1 identical over 8 bases. The CDR3 is 15 amino acids. The trim removed 3 bases at V and 9 bases at J, leaving 7 bases unmatched. In germline, CDR1 is SGHTA, CDR2 FQGNSA. The CDR3 region is CASSFLQGGSSPLHF. The CDR3 nucleotides are TGTGCCAGCAGCTTTTTACAGGGGGGTAGTTCACCCCTCCACTTT.

Many counts were recorded for this clonotype. The chain carries TRBV10-3 and TRBJ2-3; 12 positions match TRBD2. CDR1 and CDR2 from the germline V gene are ENHRY and SYGVKD. V lost 6 bases to trimming and J lost 8 bases; unmatched junction nucleotides: 12. The CDR3 length is 16 residues. CDR3 region: CAISGTSGLSGGTQYF. CDR3 nucleotides: TGTGCCATCAGCGGGACTAGCGGGTTATCAGGGGGTACGCAGTATTTT.

The rearrangement joins TRBV18 to TRBJ2-2, with 13 bases fitting TRBD2. The CDR3 has 18 residues. With V trimmed by 2 bases and J by 2 bases, 5 bases remained unmatched. Germline V gene data show CDR1 as KGHSH and CDR2 as LQKENI. CDR3 bases: TGTGCCAGCTCACCAACCGGGACTAGCGGGGCAAACACCGGGGAGCTGTTTTTT. Its translation: CASSPTGTSGANTGELFF.

This clonotype was found a few times. The chain combines TRBV7-2 with TRBJ2-3; perhaps TRBD2 as D (7 bases). The CDR3 loop spans 15 amino acids. V shed 4 bases and J shed 3 bases, with 14 bases lying between them. From germline, CDR1 is SGHTA and CDR2 FQGNSA. In DNA, the CDR3 is TGTGCCAGCAGCTGGGGGGGGCTGCGTACAGATACGCAGTATTTT. This gives the protein CASSWGGLRTDTQYF.

The chain couples TRBV20-1 to TRBJ1-6; no clear D. The V and J ends lost 2 bases and 10 bases respectively, with 27 bases between them. The CDR3 runs 18 residues. The germline gives CDR1 DFQATT, CDR2 SNEGSKA (reference sequence). CDR3 loop: CSARLGVVGDPSASPLHF. The CDR3 DNA reads as TGCAGTGCTAGATTGGGTGTGGTAGGAGACCCAAGCGCCTCACCCCTCCACTTT.

The chain employs TRBV7-9 and TRBJ2-2, with TRBD1 matching over 8 bases. Losses at the gene ends were 5 bases for V and 7 bases for J; bases not matched to a gene: 15. The CDR3 is 17 amino acids. Germline values: CDR1 SEHNR, CDR2 FQNEAQ (reference sequence). The CDR3 coding sequence is TGTGCCAGCAGCCCTTTTCAGGGGGCGGGGATCCTCGGGGAGCTGTTTTTT. The encoded protein is CASSPFQGAGILGELFF.

The V gene is TRBV20-1, the J gene TRBJ2-3; D may be TRBD2 (5 bases). V lost 1 base and J 2 bases, leaving 7 bases between the germline ends. The germline CDR1 and CDR2 sequences are DFQATT and SNEGSKA (reference sequence). The CDR3 covers 13 residues. The CDR3 reads CSARGGVTDTQYF. As DNA, the CDR3 is TGCAGTGCTAGAGGGGGAGTCACAGATACGCAGTATTTT.

This clonotype was counted at least ten times. The chain has TRBV4-3 and TRBJ2-7, with TRBD1 identical over 7 bases. Trimming cost V 4 bases and J 0 bases; bases outside gene matches: 18. The CDR3 is 19 residues long. Germline-derived CDR1 and CDR2 are LGHNA and YSLEER. DNA for the CDR3: TGCGCCAGCAGCCGGAAGATCCCGGGACAGAGAACAGACTCCTACGAGCAGTACTTC. Protein: CASSRKIPGQRTDSYEQYF.

The V and J genes are TRBV27 and TRBJ1-1; a weak D match, TRBD1 (5 bases). The CDR3 is made up of 17 amino acids. V was shortened by 3 bases and J by 1 base, with 18 bases between the two germline ends. Per the germline V gene, CDR1 is MNHEY and CDR2 is SMNVEV (reference sequence). CDR3 in amino acids: CASSFFSGFGKNTEAFF. In DNA form, the CDR3 reads TGTGCCAGCAGTTTTTTCTCAGGGTTCGGTAAGAACACTGAAGCTTTCTTT.

This clonotype was seen at least ten times. The V and J genes are TRBV5-1 and TRBJ2-3; D might be TRBD2 (8 bases). CDR3 length equals 14 residues. V gave up 3 bases and J gave up 6 bases, with 14 bases separating them. Germline loops: CDR1 SGHRS, CDR2 YFSETQ. The CDR3: CASSWGLGGDTQYF. The CDR3 nucleotides are TGCGCCAGCAGCTGGGGACTAGGGGGCGATACGCAGTATTTT.

The chain carries TRBV5-1 and TRBJ2-3; 7 positions agree with TRBD2. There are 15 residues in the CDR3. J was trimmed by 0 bases and V by 4 bases; bases with no gene match: 5. Germline CDR1 and CDR2: SGHRS and YFSETQ. The CDR3 bases are TGCGCCAGCAGCGACCTGGGGGGGAGCACAGATACGCAGTATTTT. Its translation: CASSDLGGSTDTQYF.

This clonotype was observed a handful of times. The V and J genes are TRBV5-4 and TRBJ2-3; TRBD2 matches 15 bases. Losses at the gene ends were 4 bases for V and 6 bases for J; bases not matched to a gene: 6. The germline CDR1 and CDR2 sequences are SGHNT and YYREEE (reference sequence). The CDR3 runs to 16 residues. This CDR3 is CASSAPGTSGRDTQYF. CDR3 DNA sequence: TGTGCCAGCAGCGCCCCCGGGACTAGCGGGAGGGATACGCAGTATTTT.

The chain is built from TRBV12-3 or TRBV12-4 and TRBJ1-1, with TRBD1 matching 9 bases. V dropped 5 bases and J dropped 5; count of bases not matched to a gene: 9. The CDR3 loop spans 15 amino acids. CDR3 residues: CASSLSGTGRTEAFF. DNA for the CDR3: TGTGCCAGCAGTCTATCCGGGACAGGGAGGACTGAAGCTTTCTTT.

This clonotype has just a few counts. This chain joins TRBV6-4 and TRBJ2-1; D is perhaps TRBD2 (6 bases). Germline-derived CDR1 and CDR2 are MRHNA and SNTAGT. The CDR3 is 15 amino acids. Trimming shortened V by 3 bases and J by 4 bases, and 13 bases separated the two germline ends. CDR3 sequence: CASSEMGGLYNEQFF. DNA of the CDR3: TGTGCCAGCAGTGAAATGGGGGGTCTGTACAATGAGCAGTTCTTC.

This clonotype was seen more than once but under ten times. The rearrangement links TRBV4-1 to TRBJ1-3; D not resolved. The CDR3 spans 15 residues. The germline V gene has CDR1 MGHRA and CDR2 YSYEKL. Deletions cut 0 bases from V and 0 bases from J, with 6 bases between. CDR3 bases: TGCGCCAGCAGCCAAGATAGGAGCTCTGGAAACACCATATATTTT. Encoded protein: CASSQDRSSGNTIYF.

In its sample, this clonotype was seen a few times. The chain links TRBV19 to TRBJ1-2; TRBD1 matches at 7 bases. This CDR3 is built from 10 residues. The germline V gene encodes CDR1 LNHDA and CDR2 SQIVND (reference sequence). The CDR3 region is CATKGAGYTF. Written as DNA, the CDR3 is TGTGCAACAAAGGGGGCTGGCTACACCTTC. Variable domain in full (rest from reference TRBV19 and TRBJ1-2): DGGITQSPKYLFRKEGQNVTLSCEQNLNHDAMYWYRQDPGQGLRLIYYSQIVNDFQKGDIAEGYSVSREKKESFPLTVTSAQKNPTAFYLCATKGAGYTFGSGTRLTVV.

This clonotype has only a few counts. Here the CDR3 reads CASSHVPGQGARDTQYF. The DNA of the CDR3 is TGTGCCAGCAGCCATGTCCCGGGACAGGGGGCGCGGGATACGCAGTATTTT. The chain uses TRBV3-1 and TRBJ2-3; 12 positions match TRBD1. With V trimmed by 3 bases and J by 6 bases, 10 bases remained unmatched. This CDR3 is built from 17 residues. Germline lookup yields CDR1 LGHDT and CDR2 YNNKEL (reference sequence).

There are many counts of this clonotype. The rearrangement joins TRBV5-1 to TRBJ2-1, with TRBD1 as a possible D gene (6 bases). Germline V CDR1 and CDR2: SGHRS, YFSETQ. The ends were cut back, 2 bases at V and 4 bases at J, with 13 bases in the middle. This CDR3 spans 15 amino acids. CDR3 region: CASSLQGSAYNEQFF. The DNA for the CDR3 is TGCGCCAGCAGCTTACAGGGAAGCGCTTACAATGAGCAGTTCTTC. Complete variable domain (other parts from reference TRBV5-1 and TRBJ2-1): KAGVTQTPRYLIKTRGQQVTLSCSPISGHRSVSWYQQTPGQGLQFLFEYFSETQRNKGNFPGRFSGRQFSNSRSEMNVSTLELGDSALYLCASSLQGSAYNEQFFGPGTRLTVL.

The chain uses TRBV7-9 and TRBJ1-2; possibly TRBD1 for D (5 bases). The length of the CDR3 is 13 residues. Trimming cost V 11 bases and J 0 bases, with 13 bases left between them. The germline CDR1 and CDR2 sequences are SEHNR and FQNEAQ (reference sequence). The CDR3 region has the DNA TGTGCCGCCCAGGGAGCGACTAACTATGGCTACACCTTC. This codes for CAAQGATNYGYTF.

Turning to this clonotype: At one of its ends the junction is not consistent with the germline gene, which may arise from a read error. The CDR3 sequence is CACSPGGAAEGYTF. The CDR3 nucleotides are TGTGCCTGCAGCCCGGGGGGGGCGGCGGAGGGCTACACCTTC. This chain links TRBV5-4 with TRBJ1-2; D is possibly TRBD1 (6 bases). The CDR3 contains 14 residues. CDR1 is SGHNT, CDR2 YYREEE, per germline (reference sequence).